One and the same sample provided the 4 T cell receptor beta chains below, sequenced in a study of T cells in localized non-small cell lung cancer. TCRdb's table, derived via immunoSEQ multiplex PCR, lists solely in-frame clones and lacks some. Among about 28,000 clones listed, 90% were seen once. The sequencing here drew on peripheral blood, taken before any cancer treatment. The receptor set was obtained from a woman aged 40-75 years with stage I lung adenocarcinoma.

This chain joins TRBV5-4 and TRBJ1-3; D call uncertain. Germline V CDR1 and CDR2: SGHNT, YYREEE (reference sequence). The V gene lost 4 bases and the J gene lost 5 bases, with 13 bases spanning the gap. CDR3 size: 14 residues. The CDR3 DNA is TGTGCCAGCAGCGACGGCCCCGGGAGAAACACCATATATTTT. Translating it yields CASSDGPGRNTIYF.

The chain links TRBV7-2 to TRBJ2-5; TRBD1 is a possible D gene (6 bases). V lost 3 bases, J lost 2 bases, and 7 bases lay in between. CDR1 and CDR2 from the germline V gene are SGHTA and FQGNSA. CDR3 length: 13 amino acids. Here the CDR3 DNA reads TGTGCCAGCAGCTTTGGACAGCAAGAGACCCAGTACTTC. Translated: CASSFGQQETQYF.

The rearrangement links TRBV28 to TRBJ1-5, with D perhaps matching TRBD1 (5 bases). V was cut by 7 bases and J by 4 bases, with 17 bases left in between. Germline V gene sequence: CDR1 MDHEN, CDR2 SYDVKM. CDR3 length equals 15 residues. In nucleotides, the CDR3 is TGTGCCAGCACCCTCTCCGGGGGGGAGAATCAGCCCCAGCATTTT. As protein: CASTLSGGENQPQHF.

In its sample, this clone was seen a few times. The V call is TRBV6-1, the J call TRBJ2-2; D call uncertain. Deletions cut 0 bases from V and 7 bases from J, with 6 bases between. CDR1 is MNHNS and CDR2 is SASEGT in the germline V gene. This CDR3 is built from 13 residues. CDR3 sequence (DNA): TGTGCCAGCAGTGAAGCGGATAACGGGGAGCTGTTTTTT. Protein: CASSEADNGELFF.